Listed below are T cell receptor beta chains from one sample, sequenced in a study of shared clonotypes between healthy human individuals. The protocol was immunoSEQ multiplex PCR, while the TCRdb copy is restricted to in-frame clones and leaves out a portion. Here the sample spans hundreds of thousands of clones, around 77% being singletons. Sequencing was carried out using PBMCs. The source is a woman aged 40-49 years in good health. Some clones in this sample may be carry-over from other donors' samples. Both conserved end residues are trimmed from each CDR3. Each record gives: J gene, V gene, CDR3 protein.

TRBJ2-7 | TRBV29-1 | SVVGLAGIYEQY
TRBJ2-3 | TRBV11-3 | ASSLGQLSTDTQY
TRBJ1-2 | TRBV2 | ASSEPGQTYGYT
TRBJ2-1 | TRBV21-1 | ASSKEAGHEFYNEQF
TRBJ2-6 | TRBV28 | AGGSGANVLT
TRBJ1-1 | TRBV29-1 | SVSLPGALGTEAF
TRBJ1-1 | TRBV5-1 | ASSARDVNTEAF
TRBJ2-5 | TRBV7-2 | ASSLVAGVGETQY
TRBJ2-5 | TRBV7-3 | ASSPHGFKEETQY
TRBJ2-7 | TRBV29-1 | SVAHRGLAAYEQY
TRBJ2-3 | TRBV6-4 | ASRAGTSDIDTQY
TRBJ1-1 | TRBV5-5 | ASSSGAGVGTEAF
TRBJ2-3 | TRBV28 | ASSSQREGLDTQY
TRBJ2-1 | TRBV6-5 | ASSFATSGSRF
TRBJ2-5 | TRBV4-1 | ASSQGYSGRPETQY
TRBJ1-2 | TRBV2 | ASARRDRVFGYT
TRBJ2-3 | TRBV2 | ASTGAGDTQY
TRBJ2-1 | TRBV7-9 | ASNREIGIEQF
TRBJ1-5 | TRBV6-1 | ASSARQGWQPQH
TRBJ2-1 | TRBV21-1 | ASSGILAGGPDEQF
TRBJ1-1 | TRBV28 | ASSLGYTEAF
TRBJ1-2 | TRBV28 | ASSLRGGFNYGYT
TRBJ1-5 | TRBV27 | ASRAGNYNQPQH
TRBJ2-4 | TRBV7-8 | ASSLFGRERDIQY
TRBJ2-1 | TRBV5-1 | ASSGGSSYNEQF
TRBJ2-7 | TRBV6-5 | ASSYLRGAPYEQY
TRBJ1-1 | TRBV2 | ASIEGAQAF
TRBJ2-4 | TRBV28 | ASSRDGGTKNIQY
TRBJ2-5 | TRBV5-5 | ASSLNPGETQY
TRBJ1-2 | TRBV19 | ASSTLGDTLLRGYT
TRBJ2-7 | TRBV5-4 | ASSLGGLAGDEQY
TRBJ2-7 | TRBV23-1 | ASISGATSYEQY
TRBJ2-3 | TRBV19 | ASSMGLGTDTQY
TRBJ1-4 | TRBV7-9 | ASSDRTGTGSTRHKLF
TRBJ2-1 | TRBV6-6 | ASSQGAGLSNEQF
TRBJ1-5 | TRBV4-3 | ASSQETNQPQH
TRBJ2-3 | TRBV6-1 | ASRPPGQGPDTQY
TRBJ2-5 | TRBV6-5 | ASSPTGGSQETQY
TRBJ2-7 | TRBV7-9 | ASSLDSSGELSYEQY